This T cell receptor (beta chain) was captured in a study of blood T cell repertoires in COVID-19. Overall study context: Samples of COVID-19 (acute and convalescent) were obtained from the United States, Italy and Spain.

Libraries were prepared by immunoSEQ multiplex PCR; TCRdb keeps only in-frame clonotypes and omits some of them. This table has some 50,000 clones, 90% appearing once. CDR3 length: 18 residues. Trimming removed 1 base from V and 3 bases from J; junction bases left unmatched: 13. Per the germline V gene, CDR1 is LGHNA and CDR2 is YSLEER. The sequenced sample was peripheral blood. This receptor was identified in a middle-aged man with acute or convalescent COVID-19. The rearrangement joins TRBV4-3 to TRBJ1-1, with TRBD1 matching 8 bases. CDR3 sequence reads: CASSQGSGQGAPDTEAFF. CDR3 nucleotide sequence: TGCGCCAGCAGCCAAGGGTCTGGGCAGGGGGCGCCGGACACTGAAGCTTTCTTT.